This is a list of T cell receptor beta chains from one sample in a study of control samples from healthy donors and cancer patients. Profiling relied on immunoSEQ multiplex PCR, and the TCRdb table lists in-frame clones only, not all of them. The sample lists 130,000 or so clones; more than 90% were seen once. Material: blood. Every receptor here comes from a man aged 18 to 30 in good health. CDR3s include the opening cysteine and the closing phenylalanine or tryptophan. Each record gives: V gene, D gene, CDR3 protein. A D gene is named only where the DNA matches it firmly.

>TRBV12-3/TRBV12-4|-
CASSLTTHYGYTF
>TRBV19|TRBD1
CASSERGRRDTQYF
>TRBV28|-
CASSLTANYGYTF
>TRBV7-3|-
CASSLTKAGGTDTQYF
>TRBV9|TRBD1
CASGTGLENWVEQFF
>TRBV6-2/TRBV6-3|-
CASSYSPGPYEQYF
>TRBV4-1|-
CASSQGVIETQYF
>TRBV5-4|-
CASLVRGFDYGYTF
>TRBV20-1|-
CSAPAPVEAFF
>TRBV9|TRBD1
CASSVEGQGSPLHF
>TRBV25-1|-
CASNGGAGEAFF
>TRBV28|TRBD1
CASMGQANSPLHF
>TRBV29-1|-
CSVEFRFTQYF